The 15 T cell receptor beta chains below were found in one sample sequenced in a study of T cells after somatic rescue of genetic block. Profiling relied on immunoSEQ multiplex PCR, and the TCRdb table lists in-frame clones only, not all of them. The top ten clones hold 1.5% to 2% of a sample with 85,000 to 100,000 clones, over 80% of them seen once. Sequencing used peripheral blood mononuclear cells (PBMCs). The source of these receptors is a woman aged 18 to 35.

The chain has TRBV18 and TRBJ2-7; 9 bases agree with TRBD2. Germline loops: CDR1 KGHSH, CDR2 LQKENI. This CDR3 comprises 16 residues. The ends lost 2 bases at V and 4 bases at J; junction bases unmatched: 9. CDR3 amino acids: CASSPVFSGSPYEQYF. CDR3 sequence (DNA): TGTGCCAGCTCACCAGTTTTTAGCGGGAGCCCTTACGAGCAGTACTTC.

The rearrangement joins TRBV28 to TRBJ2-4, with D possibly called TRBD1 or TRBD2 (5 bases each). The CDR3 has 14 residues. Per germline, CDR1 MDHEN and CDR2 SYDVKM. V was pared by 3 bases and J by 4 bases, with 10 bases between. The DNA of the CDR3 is TGTGCCAGCAGTTTGGGGACCCTAAAAAACATTCAGTACTTC. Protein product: CASSLGTLKNIQYF.

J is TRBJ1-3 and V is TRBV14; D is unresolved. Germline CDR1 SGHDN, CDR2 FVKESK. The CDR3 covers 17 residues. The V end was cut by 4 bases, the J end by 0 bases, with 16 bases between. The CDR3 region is CASSLPTGMSSGNTIYF. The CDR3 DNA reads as TGTGCCAGCAGCCTCCCAACTGGGATGTCCTCTGGAAACACCATATATTTT.

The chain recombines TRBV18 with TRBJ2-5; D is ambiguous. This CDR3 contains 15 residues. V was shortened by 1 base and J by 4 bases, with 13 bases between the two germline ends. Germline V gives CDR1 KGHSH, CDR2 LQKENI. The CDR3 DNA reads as TGTGCCAGCTCACCACGGATGTTGTCGGGAGAGACCCAGTACTTC. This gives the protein CASSPRMLSGETQYF. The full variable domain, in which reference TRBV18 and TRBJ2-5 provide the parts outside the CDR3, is NAGVMQNPRHLVRRRGQEARLRCSPMKGHSHVYWYRQLPEEGLKFMVYLQKENIIDESGMPKERFSAEFPKEGPSILRIQQVVRGDSAAYFCASSPRMLSGETQYFGPGTRLLVL.

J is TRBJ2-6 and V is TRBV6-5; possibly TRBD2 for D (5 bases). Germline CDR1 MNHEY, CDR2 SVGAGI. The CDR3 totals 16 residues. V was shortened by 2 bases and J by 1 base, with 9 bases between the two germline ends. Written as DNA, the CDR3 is TGTGCCAGCAGTTACCCGGGCGGGTCTGGGGCCAACGTCCTGACTTTC. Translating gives CASSYPGGSGANVLTF.

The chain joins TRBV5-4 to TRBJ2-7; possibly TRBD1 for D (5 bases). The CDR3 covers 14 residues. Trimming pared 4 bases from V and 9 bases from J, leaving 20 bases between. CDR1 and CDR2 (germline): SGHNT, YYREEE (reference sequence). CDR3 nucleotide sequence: TGTGCCAGCAGCGAAGACAGAGTCTACGAGCGGCAGTACTTC. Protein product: CASSEDRVYERQYF.

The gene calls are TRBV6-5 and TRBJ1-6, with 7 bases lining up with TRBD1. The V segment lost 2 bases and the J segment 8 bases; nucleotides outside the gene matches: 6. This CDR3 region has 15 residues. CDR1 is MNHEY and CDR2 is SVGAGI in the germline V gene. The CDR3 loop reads CASSYATGWHSPLHF. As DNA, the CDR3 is TGTGCCAGCAGTTACGCGACAGGGTGGCATTCACCCCTCCACTTT.

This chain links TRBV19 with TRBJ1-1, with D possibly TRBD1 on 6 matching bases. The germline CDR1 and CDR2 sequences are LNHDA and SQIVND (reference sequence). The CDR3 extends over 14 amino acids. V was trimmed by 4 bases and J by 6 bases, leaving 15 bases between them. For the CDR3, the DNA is TGTGCCAGTAGTACCCCCGCAGGGGTCCCTGAAGCTTTCTTT. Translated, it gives CASSTPAGVPEAFF.

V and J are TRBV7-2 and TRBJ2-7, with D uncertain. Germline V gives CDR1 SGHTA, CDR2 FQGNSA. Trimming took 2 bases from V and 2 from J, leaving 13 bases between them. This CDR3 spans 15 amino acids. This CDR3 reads CASSLNGAKTYEQYF. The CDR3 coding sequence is TGTGCCAGCAGCTTAAACGGAGCTAAAACCTACGAGCAGTACTTC.

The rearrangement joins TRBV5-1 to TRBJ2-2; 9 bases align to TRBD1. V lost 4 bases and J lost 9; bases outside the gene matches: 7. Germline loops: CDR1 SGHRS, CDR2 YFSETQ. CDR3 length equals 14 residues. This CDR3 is CASSPGQGNRELFF. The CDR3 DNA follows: TGCGCCAGCAGCCCGGGACAGGGTAATCGGGAGCTGTTTTTT.

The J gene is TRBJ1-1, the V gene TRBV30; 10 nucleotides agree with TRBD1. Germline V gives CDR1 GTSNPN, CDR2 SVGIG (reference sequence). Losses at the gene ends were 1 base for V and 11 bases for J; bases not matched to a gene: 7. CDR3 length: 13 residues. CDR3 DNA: TGTGCCTGGAGTGGGGACAGGGGTCCCGAGGCTTTCTTT. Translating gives CAWSGDRGPEAFF. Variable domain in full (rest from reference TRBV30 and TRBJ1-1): SQTIHQWPATLVQPVGSPLSLECTVEGTSNPNLYWYRQAAGRGLQLLFYSVGIGQISSEVPQNLSASRPQDRQFILSSKKLLLSDSGFYLCAWSGDRGPEAFFGQGTRLTVV.

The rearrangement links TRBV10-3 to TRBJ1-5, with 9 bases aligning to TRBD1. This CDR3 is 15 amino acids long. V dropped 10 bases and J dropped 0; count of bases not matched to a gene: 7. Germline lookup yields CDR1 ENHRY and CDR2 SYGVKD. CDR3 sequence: CATMWGQGSNQPQHF. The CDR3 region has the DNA TGTGCCACCATGTGGGGACAGGGTAGCAATCAGCCCCAGCATTTT.

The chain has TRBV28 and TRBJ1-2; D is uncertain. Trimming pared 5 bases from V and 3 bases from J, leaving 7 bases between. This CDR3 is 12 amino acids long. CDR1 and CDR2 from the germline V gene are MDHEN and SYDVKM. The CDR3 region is CASSTAYYGYTF. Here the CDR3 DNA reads TGTGCCAGCAGTACCGCCTACTATGGCTACACCTTC.

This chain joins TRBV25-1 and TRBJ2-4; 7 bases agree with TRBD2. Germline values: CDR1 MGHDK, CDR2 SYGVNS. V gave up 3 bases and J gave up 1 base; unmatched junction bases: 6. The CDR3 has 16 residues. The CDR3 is CASSDMGGGAKNIQYF. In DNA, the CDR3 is TGTGCCAGCAGTGATATGGGGGGAGGGGCCAAAAACATTCAGTACTTC.

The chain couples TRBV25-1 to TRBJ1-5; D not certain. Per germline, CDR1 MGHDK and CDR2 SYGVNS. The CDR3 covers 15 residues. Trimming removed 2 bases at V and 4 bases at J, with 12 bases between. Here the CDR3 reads CASSENREINQPQHF. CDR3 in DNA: TGTGCCAGCAGTGAAAACAGAGAAATAAATCAGCCCCAGCATTTT.